One and the same sample provided the 5 T cell receptor beta chains below, sequenced in a study of blood T cell repertoires in COVID-19. The assay was immunoSEQ multiplex PCR, and TCRdb's table has in-frame clones only and misses some. In the table there are around 190,000 clones, around 85% of which are singletons. The sequencing input was PBMCs or T cells enriched from blood (not recorded which). All receptors come from a woman in her 30s who had recovered from COVID-19.

The V and J genes are TRBV4-1 and TRBJ1-1, with D uncertain. This CDR3 region has 16 residues. Trimming removed 1 base from V and 3 bases from J, with 15 bases in between. Germline assignment: CDR1 MGHRA and CDR2 YSYEKL. CDR3 amino acids: CASSQGGGSRYTEAFF. CDR3 DNA: TGCGCCAGCAGCCAAGGAGGCGGCTCCCGGTACACTGAAGCTTTCTTT.

The chain couples TRBV2 to TRBJ1-1; unclear D gene. CDR3 length: 11 residues. The germline V and J ends were trimmed by 7 bases and 6 bases, with 9 bases remaining between them. Germline V gene data show CDR1 as SNHLY and CDR2 as FYNNEI. CDR3 sequence: CASIPGAEAFF. The CDR3, as DNA: TGTGCCAGCATTCCCGGAGCTGAAGCTTTCTTT.

The chain recombines TRBV21-1 with TRBJ1-5; the table's D call of TRBD1 was not tested on the DNA. TRBV21-1 corresponds to a pseudogene. This CDR3 spans 15 amino acids. DNA of the CDR3: TGTGCCAGCAGCCCCAGGGGGCTAGACAATCAGCCCCAGCATTTT. Translating it yields CASSPRGLDNQPQHF.

This chain joins TRBV6-5 and TRBJ2-7; TRBD1 is a possible D gene (5 bases). Deletions cut 5 bases from V and 7 bases from J, with 18 bases between. The V gene's germline CDR1 is MNHEY and CDR2 SVGAGI. The CDR3 sequence is 14 residues long. The CDR3 protein is CASSLQASVVEQYF. CDR3 bases: TGTGCCAGCAGTCTACAGGCCTCGGTGGTTGAGCAGTACTTC.

The chain links TRBV7-8 to TRBJ1-2; 9 nucleotides align to TRBD1. In germline, CDR1 is SGHVS, CDR2 FQNEAQ. The CDR3 has 15 residues. V gave up 4 bases and J gave up 3 bases; unmatched junction bases: 6. CDR3 residues: CASSSRQGVDYGYTF. CDR3 DNA: TGTGCCAGCAGCTCCAGACAGGGGGTCGACTATGGCTACACCTTC. The full variable domain, its missing parts supplied by reference TRBV7-8 and TRBJ1-2, is GAGVSQSPRYKVAKRGQDVALRCDPISGHVSLFWYQQALGQGPEFLTYFQNEAQLDKSGLPSDRFFAERPEGSVSTLKIQRTQQEDSAVYLCASSSRQGVDYGYTFGSGTRLTVV.